This TCR beta chain was captured in a study of siplizumab effects on memory and regulatory T cells (dated by TCRdb to the late 2010s). Background on the whole study: The study looked at the effect of siplizumab, an anti-CD2 antibody, on alloreactive T-cell subsets in allogeneic mixed lymphocyte reactions made from human PBMCs. Overall results and qualifications from the work: Among mappable alloreactive CD4+ clones, an average Treg-derived fraction of almost 70% was observed with siplizumab, compared with approximately 30% in control reactions. For roughly 75-97% of proliferating CD4+ or CD8+ clones, no naive or memory phenotype could be assigned. Siplizumab significantly lowered the cumulative frequency of alloreactive sequences that could be traced to unstimulated CD4+ memory T cells. Because sequences below about 10^-5 frequency were poorly captured, only a minor fraction of alloreactive clones could be mapped to unstimulated subsets. Compared with memory T cells, unstimulated naive T cells appeared more diverse, and naive cells seemed to make a substantial contribution to the alloresponse. The suppressive function of proliferating Tregs from siplizumab cultures was not functionally confirmed.

As encoded in the germline V gene, CDR1 is SGHTA while CDR2 is FQGNSA. From the cysteine up to the phenylalanine, the CDR3 has a length of 15 residues. The entry retains the CDR3 DNA only, 45 bases that are in frame from base 1. Trimming takes 0 bases from V and 1 base from J, and the germline ends sit 8 bases apart. Libraries were constructed by the immunoSEQ multiplex PCR assay. Each sample had 90,000 to 100,000 TCR templates assayed by the deep sequencing platform. Genomic DNA extracted from sorted T cells was the material used for TCRbeta CDR3 sequencing. The authors processed their data as follows. The R programming language was used for clonal analysis of the TCRbeta CDR3 data. Alloreactive CD4+ and CD8+ clones were defined by comparing unstimulated samples with post-reaction CFSE-low samples. Regulatory or non-regulatory origin was assigned to alloreactive CD4+ clones by matching of sequences to sorted unstimulated Treg and non-Treg repertoires. As stored in TCRdb, this immuneACCESS dataset retains in-frame rearrangements with V and J assigned. A fraction of the clones does not appear; measured against another copy, unresolved V genes explain less than half of the discrepancy, and the remainder lacks a known reason. The DNA gave D and trimming, while V, J and clone size come from that table. Here the sample has about 110,000 clones; about 92% occur a single time. The top ten clones comprise 0.6% to 0.8% of the sample.

TCRbeta CDR3 sequencing was performed on sorted unstimulated T cells and on proliferating T cells recovered from mixed lymphocyte reactions. Fresh whole blood from ten HLA-typed healthy donors was used as the source from which PBMCs were isolated. To map where alloreactive clones came from, unstimulated CD4+ regulatory T cells were FACS-sorted. In regard to this clone: Its antigen has not been determined. No base-level quality is on record; no much larger clone is a single base apart.

The chain links TRBV7-2 with TRBJ2-3; the D region possibly corresponds to TRBD2 (5 bases align). Sequencing input: Tregs sorted from blood. This TCR derives from a human donor in good health. The CDR3 region reads CASSLADYRTDTQYF. In nucleotide form, the sequence is TGTGCCAGCAGCTTAGCCGACTACCGCACAGATACGCAGTATTTT.